Each of the 10 T cell receptor beta chains below was sequenced from the same sample in a study of cytomegalovirus exposure and HLA in healthy donors. The primer mix had 60 Vbeta and 13 Jbeta primers. The table came from immunoSEQ multiplex PCR; TCRdb's copy has only in-frame clones and leaves some out. The table includes 130,000 to 150,000 clones, around 84% detected once. The sample taken for sequencing was PBMCs. The receptors were sampled from a boy under 10 years old in good health and CMV-seronegative.

CDR3 loop: CASSSDRGATGELFF. Written as DNA, the CDR3 is TGTGCCAGCAGCTCGGACAGGGGAGCCACCGGGGAGCTGTTTTTT. The rearrangement uses TRBV5-6 and TRBJ2-2, with 9 bases lining up with TRBD1. Germline values: CDR1 SGHDT, CDR2 YYEEEE. The CDR3 covers 15 residues. The junction had 4 bases not matched to a gene; V was cut back by 3 bases and J by 4 bases. Based on the CDR3 plus reference TRBV5-6 and TRBJ2-2, the full variable domain is DAGVTQSPTHLIKTRGQQVTLRCSPKSGHDTVSWYQQALGQGPQFIFQYYEEEERQRGNFPDRFSGHQFPNYSSELNVNALLLGDSALYLCASSSDRGATGELFFGEGSRLTVL.

The chain uses TRBV6-6 and TRBJ1-2, with 8 bases that match TRBD1. The CDR3 has 15 amino acids. V gave up 2 bases and J gave up 6 bases; unmatched junction bases: 8. The germline V gene has CDR1 MNHNY and CDR2 SVGAGI (reference sequence). The CDR3 DNA sequence: TGTGCCAGCAGTTACCCCGGCAGGGGGCGAAATGGCTACACCTTC. Protein: CASSYPGRGRNGYTF.

This clone has just one count. This sequence joins TRBV19 and TRBJ2-1; D not certain. V dropped 9 bases and J dropped 9 bases, with 12 bases sitting between them. The CDR3 covers 11 residues. Germline lookup yields CDR1 LNHDA and CDR2 SQIVND (reference sequence). The CDR3 loop reads CASLVGGEQFF. In DNA form, the CDR3 reads TGTGCCAGCCTAGTGGGTGGTGAGCAGTTCTTC.

A few counts support this clone. V and J are TRBV6-4 and TRBJ2-3; TRBD1 aligns across 7 bases. In germline, CDR1 is MRHNA, CDR2 SNTAGT. The trim removed 5 bases at V and 1 base at J, leaving 3 bases unmatched. There are 14 residues in the CDR3. DNA of the CDR3: TGTGCCAGCAGTCCAACAGGGGGCACAGATACGCAGTATTTT. This codes for CASSPTGGTDTQYF.

This clone was detected once. The V gene is TRBV4-3, the J gene TRBJ2-1; TRBD2 aligns across 10 bases. Per germline, CDR1 LGHNA and CDR2 YSLEER. This CDR3 is built from 20 residues. Germline trimming cut 2 bases from V and 1 base from J; bases unmatched to any gene: 14. In nucleotides, the CDR3 is TGCGCCAGCAGCCAACCCCCCCCTAGCGGGAGCCTCCGGTCCTACAATGAGCAGTTCTTC. Protein: CASSQPPPSGSLRSYNEQFF.

The chain carries TRBV9 and TRBJ1-2; TRBD1 aligns across 9 bases. The V and J ends lost 4 bases and 1 base, in that order; junction bases with no gene match: 5. Looked up from germline, CDR1 is SGDLS and CDR2 is YYNGEE. CDR3 length: 15 residues. CDR3: CASSSRQGVNYGYTF. DNA of the CDR3: TGTGCCAGCAGCTCCCGACAGGGGGTTAACTATGGCTACACCTTC.

The chain combines TRBV10-3 with TRBJ2-7, with 11 bases lining up with TRBD2. V was pared by 11 bases and J by 2 bases, with 17 bases of the junction left unmatched. This CDR3 contains 17 residues. Per the germline V gene, CDR1 is ENHRY and CDR2 is SYGVKD. CDR3 protein: CASTPASGRFSAYEQYF. CDR3 bases: TGTGCCTCAACCCCCGCTAGCGGGAGGTTTAGCGCCTACGAGCAGTACTTC.

The gene calls are TRBV27 and TRBJ1-4, with a possible D match to TRBD1 (6 bases). Trimming pared 7 bases from V and 3 bases from J, leaving 15 bases between. CDR1 MNHEY and CDR2 SMNVEV come from the germline V gene (reference sequence). This CDR3 contains 15 residues. The CDR3 here is CASTNSAGANEKLFF. The CDR3 nucleotides read TGTGCCAGCACTAATTCTGCAGGGGCTAATGAAAAACTGTTTTTT. The variable domain in full, completed from reference TRBV27 and TRBJ1-4, reads EAQVTQNPRYLITVTGKKLTVTCSQNMNHEYMSWYRQDPGLGLRQIYYSMNVEVTDKGDVPEGYKVSRKEKRNFPLILESPSPNQTSLYFCASTNSAGANEKLFFGSGTQLSVL.

The chain carries TRBV4-2 and TRBJ2-2, with D possibly matching TRBD1 (7 bases). Trimming took 4 bases from V and 5 from J, leaving 20 bases between them. The CDR3 contains 17 residues. From germline, CDR1 is LGHNA and CDR2 YNFKEQ. The DNA of the CDR3 is TGTGCCAGCAGCCCAAGCCCTGACAGGGAGGTAACCGGGGAGCTGTTTTTT. Its protein is CASSPSPDREVTGELFF.

This chain connects TRBV5-1 to TRBJ2-7; 8 bases are a match to TRBD2. This CDR3 has 13 residues. Germline trimming cut 7 bases from V and 1 base from J; bases unmatched to any gene: 4. CDR1 and CDR2 from the germline V gene are SGHRS and YFSETQ. The CDR3 nucleotides read TGCGCCAGCCGGGGGGGACCTTCCTACGAGCAGTACTTC. This sequence encodes CASRGGPSYEQYF.